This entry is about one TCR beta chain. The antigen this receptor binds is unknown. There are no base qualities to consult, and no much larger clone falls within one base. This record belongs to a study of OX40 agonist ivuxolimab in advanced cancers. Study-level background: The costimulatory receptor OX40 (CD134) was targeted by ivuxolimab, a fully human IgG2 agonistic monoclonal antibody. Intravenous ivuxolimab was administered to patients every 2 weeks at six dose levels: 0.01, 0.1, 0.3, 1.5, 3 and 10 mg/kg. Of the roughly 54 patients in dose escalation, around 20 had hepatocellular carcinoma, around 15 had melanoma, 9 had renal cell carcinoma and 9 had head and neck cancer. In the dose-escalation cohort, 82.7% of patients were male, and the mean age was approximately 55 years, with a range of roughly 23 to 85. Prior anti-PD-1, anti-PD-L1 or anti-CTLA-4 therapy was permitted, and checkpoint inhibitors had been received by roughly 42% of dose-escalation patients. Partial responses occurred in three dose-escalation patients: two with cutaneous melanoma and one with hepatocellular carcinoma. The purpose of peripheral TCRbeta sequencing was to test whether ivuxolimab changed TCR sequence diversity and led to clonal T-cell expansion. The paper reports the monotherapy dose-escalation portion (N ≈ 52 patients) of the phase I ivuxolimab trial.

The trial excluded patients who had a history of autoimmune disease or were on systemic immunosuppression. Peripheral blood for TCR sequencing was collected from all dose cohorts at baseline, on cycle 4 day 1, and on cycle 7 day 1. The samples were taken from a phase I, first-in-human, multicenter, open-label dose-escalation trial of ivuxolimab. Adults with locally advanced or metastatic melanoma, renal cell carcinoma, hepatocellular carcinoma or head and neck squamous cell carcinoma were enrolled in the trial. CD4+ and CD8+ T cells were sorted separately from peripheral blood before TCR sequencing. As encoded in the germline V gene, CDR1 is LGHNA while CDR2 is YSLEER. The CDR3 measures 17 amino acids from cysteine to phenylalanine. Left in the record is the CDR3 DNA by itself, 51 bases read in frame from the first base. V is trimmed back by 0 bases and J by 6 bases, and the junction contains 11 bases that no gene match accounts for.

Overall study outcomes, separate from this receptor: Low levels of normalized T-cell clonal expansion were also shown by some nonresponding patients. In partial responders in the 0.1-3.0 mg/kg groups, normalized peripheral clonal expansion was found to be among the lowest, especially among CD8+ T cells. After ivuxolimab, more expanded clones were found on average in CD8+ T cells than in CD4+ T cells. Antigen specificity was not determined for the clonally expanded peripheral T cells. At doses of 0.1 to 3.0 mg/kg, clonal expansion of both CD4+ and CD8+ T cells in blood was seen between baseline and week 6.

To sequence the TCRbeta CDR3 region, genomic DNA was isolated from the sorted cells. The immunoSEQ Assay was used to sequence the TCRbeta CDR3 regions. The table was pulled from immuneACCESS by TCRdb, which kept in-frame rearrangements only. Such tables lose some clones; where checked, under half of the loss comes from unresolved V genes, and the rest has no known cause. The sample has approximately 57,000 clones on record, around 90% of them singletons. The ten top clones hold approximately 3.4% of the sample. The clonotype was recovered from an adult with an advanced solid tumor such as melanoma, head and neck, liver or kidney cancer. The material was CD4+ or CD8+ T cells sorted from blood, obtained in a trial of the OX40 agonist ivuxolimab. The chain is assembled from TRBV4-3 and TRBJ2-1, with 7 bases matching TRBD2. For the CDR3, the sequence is CASSQDATSFGLNEQFF. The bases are TGCGCCAGCAGCCAAGATGCGACTAGCTTCGGCCTCAATGAGCAGTTCTTC.